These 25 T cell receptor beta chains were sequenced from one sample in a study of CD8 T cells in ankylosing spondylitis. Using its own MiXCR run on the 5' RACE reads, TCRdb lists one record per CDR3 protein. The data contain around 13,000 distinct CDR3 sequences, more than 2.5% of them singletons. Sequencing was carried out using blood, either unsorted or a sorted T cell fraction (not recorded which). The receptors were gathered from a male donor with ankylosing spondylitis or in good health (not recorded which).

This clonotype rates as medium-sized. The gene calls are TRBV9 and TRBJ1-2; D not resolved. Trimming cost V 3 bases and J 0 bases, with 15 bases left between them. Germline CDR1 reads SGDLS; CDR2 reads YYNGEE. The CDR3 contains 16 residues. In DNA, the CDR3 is TGTGCCAGCAGCGGGGCCCTAACGGTAACTAACTATGGCTACACCTTC. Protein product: CASSGALTVTNYGYTF.

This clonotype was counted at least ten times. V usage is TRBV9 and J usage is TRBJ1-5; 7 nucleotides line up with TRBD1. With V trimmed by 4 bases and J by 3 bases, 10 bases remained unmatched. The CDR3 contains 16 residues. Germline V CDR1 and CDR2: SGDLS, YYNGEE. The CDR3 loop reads CASSPGGGSSNQPQHF. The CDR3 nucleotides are TGTGCCAGCAGCCCCGGAGGGGGCTCTTCCAATCAGCCCCAGCATTTT.

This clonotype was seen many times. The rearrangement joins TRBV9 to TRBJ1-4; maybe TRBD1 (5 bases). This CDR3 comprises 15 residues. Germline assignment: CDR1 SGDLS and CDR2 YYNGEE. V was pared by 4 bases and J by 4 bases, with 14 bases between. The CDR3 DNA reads TGTGCCAGCAGCCCCGGGGGTTCTTATAATGAAAAACTGTTTTTT. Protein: CASSPGGSYNEKLFF.

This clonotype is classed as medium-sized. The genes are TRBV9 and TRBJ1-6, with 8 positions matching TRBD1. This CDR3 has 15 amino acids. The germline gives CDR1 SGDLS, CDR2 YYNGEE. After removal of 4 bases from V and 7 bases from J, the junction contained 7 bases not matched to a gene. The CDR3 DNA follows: TGTGCCAGCAGCAGCGCCGGGACAGGCAATTCACCCCTCCACTTT. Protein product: CASSSAGTGNSPLHF.

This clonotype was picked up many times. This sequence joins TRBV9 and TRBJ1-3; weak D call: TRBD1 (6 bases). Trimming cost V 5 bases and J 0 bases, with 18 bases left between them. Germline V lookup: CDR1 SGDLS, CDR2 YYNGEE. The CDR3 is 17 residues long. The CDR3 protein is CASSATPAGDSGNTIYF. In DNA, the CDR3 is TGTGCCAGCAGTGCCACCCCGGCAGGGGACTCTGGAAACACCATATATTTT. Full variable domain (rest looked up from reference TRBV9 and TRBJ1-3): DSGVTQTPKHLITATGQRVTLRCSPRSGDLSVYWYQQSLDQGLQFLIQYYNGEERAKGNILERFSAQQFPDLHSELNLSSLELGDSALYFCASSATPAGDSGNTIYFGEGSWLTVV.

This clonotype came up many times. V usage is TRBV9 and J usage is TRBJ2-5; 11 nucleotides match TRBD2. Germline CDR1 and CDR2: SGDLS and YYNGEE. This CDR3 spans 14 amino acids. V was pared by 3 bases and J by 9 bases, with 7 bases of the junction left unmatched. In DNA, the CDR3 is TGTGCCAGCAGCGCCGGGACTAGCGGACTAGCCCAGTACTTC. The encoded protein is CASSAGTSGLAQYF.

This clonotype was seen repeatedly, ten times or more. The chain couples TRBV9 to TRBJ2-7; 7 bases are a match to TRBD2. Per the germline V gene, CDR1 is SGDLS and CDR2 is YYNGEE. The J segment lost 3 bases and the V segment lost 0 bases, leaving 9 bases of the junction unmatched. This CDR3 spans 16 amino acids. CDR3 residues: CASSVAPSGVNYEQYF. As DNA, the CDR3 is TGTGCCAGCAGCGTAGCTCCAAGCGGGGTGAACTACGAGCAGTACTTC.

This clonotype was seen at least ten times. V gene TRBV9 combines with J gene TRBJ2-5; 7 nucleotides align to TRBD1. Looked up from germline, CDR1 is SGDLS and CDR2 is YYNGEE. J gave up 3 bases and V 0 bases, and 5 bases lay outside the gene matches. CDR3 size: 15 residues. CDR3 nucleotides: TGTGCCAGCAGCGTAGGGGGACAGAGCAAAGAGACCCAGTACTTC. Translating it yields CASSVGGQSKETQYF. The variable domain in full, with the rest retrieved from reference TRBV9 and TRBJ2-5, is DSGVTQTPKHLITATGQRVTLRCSPRSGDLSVYWYQQSLDQGLQFLIQYYNGEERAKGNILERFSAQQFPDLHSELNLSSLELGDSALYFCASSVGGQSKETQYFGPGTRLLVL.

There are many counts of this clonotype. The CDR3 protein is CASSHGRDRVYGYTF. The CDR3 nucleotides read TGTGCCAGCAGCCATGGCCGGGACAGGGTCTATGGCTACACCTTC. The rearrangement joins TRBV9 to TRBJ1-2; TRBD1 matches at 9 bases. With 4 bases clipped from V and 4 bases from J, the junction kept 8 bases outside the gene matches. Germline V gives CDR1 SGDLS, CDR2 YYNGEE. The CDR3 consists of 15 residues.

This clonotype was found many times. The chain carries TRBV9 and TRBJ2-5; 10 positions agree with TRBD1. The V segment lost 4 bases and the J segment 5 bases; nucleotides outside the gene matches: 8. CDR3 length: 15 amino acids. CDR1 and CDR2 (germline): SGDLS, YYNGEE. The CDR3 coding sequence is TGTGCCAGCAGCCCACCGGGACAGGGGTCCGAGACCCAGTACTTC. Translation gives CASSPPGQGSETQYF.

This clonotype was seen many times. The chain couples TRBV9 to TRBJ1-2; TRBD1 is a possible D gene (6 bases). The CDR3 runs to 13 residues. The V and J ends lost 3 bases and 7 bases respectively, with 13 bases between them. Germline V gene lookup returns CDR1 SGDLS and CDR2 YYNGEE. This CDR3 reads CASSGVEGGGYTF. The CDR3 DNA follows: TGTGCCAGCAGCGGGGTTGAGGGGGGTGGCTACACCTTC.

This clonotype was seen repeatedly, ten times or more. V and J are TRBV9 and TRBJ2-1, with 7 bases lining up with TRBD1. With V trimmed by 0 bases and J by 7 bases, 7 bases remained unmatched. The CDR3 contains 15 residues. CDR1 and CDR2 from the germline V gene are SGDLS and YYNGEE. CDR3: CASSVEGASWNEQFF. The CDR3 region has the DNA TGTGCCAGCAGCGTAGAGGGGGCTTCATGGAATGAGCAGTTCTTC.

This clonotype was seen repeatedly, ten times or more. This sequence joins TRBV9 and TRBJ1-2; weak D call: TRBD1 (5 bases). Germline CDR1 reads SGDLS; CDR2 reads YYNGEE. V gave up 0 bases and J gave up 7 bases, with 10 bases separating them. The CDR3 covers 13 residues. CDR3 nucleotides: TGTGCCAGCAGCGTAGAATTGAGGGGTGGCTACACCTTC. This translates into CASSVELRGGYTF.

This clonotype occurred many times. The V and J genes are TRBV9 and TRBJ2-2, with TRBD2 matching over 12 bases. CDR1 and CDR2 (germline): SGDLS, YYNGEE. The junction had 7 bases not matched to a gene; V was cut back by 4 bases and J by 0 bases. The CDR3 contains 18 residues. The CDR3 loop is CASSPGLAGLTNTGELFF. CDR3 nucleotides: TGTGCCAGCAGCCCAGGACTAGCGGGGCTTACGAACACCGGGGAGCTGTTTTTT.

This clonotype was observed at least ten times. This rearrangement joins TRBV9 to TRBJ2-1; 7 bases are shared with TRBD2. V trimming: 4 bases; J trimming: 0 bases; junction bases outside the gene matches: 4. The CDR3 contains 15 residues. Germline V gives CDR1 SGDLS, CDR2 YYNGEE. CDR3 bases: TGTGCCAGCAGCCAGCTAGCGGCCTCCTACAATGAGCAGTTCTTC. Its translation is CASSQLAASYNEQFF.

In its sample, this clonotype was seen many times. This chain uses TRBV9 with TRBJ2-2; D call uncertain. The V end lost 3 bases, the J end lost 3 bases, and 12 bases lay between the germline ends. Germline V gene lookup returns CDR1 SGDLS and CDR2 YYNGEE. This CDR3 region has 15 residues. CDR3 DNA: TGTGCCAGCAGCGCCCGTGGTTGGGACACCGGGGAGCTGTTTTTT. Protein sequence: CASSARGWDTGELFF.

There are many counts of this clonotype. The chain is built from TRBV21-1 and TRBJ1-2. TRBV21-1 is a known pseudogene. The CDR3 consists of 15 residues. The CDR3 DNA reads TGTGCCAGCAGCAAAGAGGTGCAGCCTCACTATGGCTACACCTTC. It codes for CASSKEVQPHYGYTF.

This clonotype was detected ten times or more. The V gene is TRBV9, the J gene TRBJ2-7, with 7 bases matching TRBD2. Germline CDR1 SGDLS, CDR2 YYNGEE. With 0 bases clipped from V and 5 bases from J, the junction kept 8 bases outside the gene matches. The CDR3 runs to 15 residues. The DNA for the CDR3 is TGTGCCAGCAGCGTAGATGCCGGGGGGTTCCACGAGCAGTACTTC. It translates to CASSVDAGGFHEQYF.

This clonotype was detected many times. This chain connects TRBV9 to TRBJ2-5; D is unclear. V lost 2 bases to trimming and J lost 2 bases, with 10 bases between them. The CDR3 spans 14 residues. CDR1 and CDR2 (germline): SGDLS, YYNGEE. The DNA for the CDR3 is TGTGCCAGCAGCGTGGAATCTAGACAAGAGACCCAGTACTTC. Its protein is CASSVESRQETQYF.

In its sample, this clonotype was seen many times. The CDR3 DNA reads TGTGCCAGCAGCGTAGGACAGGAGGGACGGTCTGAAAAACTGTTTTTT. Its translation is CASSVGQEGRSEKLFF. The genes are TRBV9 and TRBJ1-4, with D perhaps TRBD1 (6 bases). The V and J ends lost 0 bases and 7 bases respectively, with 16 bases between them. Germline CDR1 SGDLS, CDR2 YYNGEE. This CDR3 contains 16 residues.

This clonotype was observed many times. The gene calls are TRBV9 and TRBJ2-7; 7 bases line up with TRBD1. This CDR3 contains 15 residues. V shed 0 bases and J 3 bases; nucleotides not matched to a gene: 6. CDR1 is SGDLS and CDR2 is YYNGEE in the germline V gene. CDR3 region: CASSVATGALYEQYF. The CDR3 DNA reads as TGTGCCAGCAGCGTAGCTACAGGGGCCCTCTACGAGCAGTACTTC. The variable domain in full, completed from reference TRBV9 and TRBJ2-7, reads DSGVTQTPKHLITATGQRVTLRCSPRSGDLSVYWYQQSLDQGLQFLIQYYNGEERAKGNILERFSAQQFPDLHSELNLSSLELGDSALYFCASSVATGALYEQYFGPGTRLTVT.

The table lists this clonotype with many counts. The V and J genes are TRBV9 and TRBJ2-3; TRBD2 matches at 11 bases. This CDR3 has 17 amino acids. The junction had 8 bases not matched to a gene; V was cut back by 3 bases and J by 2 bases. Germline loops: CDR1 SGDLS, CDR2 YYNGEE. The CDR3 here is CASSEWASGGTTDTQYF. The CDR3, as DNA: TGTGCCAGCAGCGAGTGGGCTAGCGGGGGGACCACAGATACGCAGTATTTT.

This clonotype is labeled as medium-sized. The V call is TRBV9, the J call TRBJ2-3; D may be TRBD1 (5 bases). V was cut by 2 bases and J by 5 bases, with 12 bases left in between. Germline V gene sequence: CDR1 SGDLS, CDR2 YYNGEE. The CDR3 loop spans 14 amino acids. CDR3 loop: CASSVESRGDTQYF. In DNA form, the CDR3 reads TGTGCCAGCAGCGTGGAGTCTAGGGGAGATACGCAGTATTTT.

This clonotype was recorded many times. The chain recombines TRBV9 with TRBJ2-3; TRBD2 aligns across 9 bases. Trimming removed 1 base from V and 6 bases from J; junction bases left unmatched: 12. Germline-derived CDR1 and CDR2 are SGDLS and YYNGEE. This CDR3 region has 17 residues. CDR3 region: CASSVRTIGAGGDTQYF. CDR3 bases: TGTGCCAGCAGCGTAAGAACGATTGGGGCGGGGGGGGATACGCAGTATTTT.

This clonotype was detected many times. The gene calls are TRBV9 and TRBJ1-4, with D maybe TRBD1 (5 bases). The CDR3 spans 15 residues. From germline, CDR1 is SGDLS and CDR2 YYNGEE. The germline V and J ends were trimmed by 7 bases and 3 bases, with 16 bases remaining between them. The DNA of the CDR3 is TGTGCCAGCGGCTACGCAGGGATTGCTAATGAAAAACTGTTTTTT. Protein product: CASGYAGIANEKLFF.